Listed here is a single TCR beta chain. This specimen belongs to a study of control samples from healthy donors and cancer patients. The method was immunoSEQ multiplex PCR; TCRdb's version includes in-frame clones alone and lacks a portion of them. This sample has tens of thousands of clones, with 86% found just once. Sequenced input: PBMCs. This TCR was recovered from a woman between 45 and 60 years old with lung cancer.

CDR3 loop: CASSRIQGANTEAFF. CDR3 nucleotide sequence: TGTGCCAGCAGCCGCATTCAGGGGGCGAACACTGAAGCTTTCTTT. This chain joins TRBV14 and TRBJ1-1, with TRBD1 identical over 8 bases. CDR1 SGHDN and CDR2 FVKESK come from the germline V gene. J lost 1 base, V lost 4 bases, and 5 bases had no gene match. CDR3 size: 15 residues.